This TCR beta chain was sequenced during a study of T cell repertoires in cytomegalovirus infection (dated by TCRdb to the late 2010s). Broadly, across the study: Peptide stimulations targeted recently identified HLA-C-restricted CMV epitopes, whose presentation resists viral immunomodulation, together with well-studied HLA-B-restricted epitopes. The HLA type of each donor mattered for the analysis, because public TCR beta signatures pointed to carriage of CMV infection along with the matching HLA type.

Broad study findings and their caveats: The ex vivo response was dominated by HLA-C-restricted CMV-specific TCR beta clonotypes, which also provided the single most frequent clonotype in two of eight donors. Cumulative frequency of public TCR beta family members discriminated carriers of CMV infection plus the relevant HLA type in this cohort and an independent approximately 350-donor cohort.

Sequencing was performed on an Illumina HiSeq 1500. TCRdb applied fastp at Q25 and MiXCR to the public reads, then kept only in-frame beta chains. Entries that share a CDR3 protein sequence are merged under the most common genes and DNA. Present in this sample are around 300,000 distinct CDR3 sequences, under 25% of which were seen just once. The ten largest clones represent roughly 19% of the sample. As encoded in the germline V gene, CDR1 is SGHVS while CDR2 is FNYEAQ. The germline V end is reduced by 5 bases and the J end by 7 bases; junction bases left unmatched: 14. From the cysteine through the phenylalanine, the CDR3 covers 16 amino acids. Only CDR3 DNA remains: 48 bases, in frame from the first base. What the treatment or condition label conveys for this sample: in vitro stimulation with specific CMV peptide epitopes to enrich CMV-specific T cells. This clonotype turned up a few times. Its antigen is still unknown. The sample holds no much larger clone one base away, and base qualities are not on file.

The specimen comprised cultured PBMCs, sampled from culture after CMV antigen stimulation. The rearranged chain carries TRBV7-6 and TRBJ2-1, and 7 junctional nucleotides match TRBD1. The clonotype was recovered from a human donor in good health (CMV status not recorded). Some clones in this sample may be carry-over from other donors' samples. The nucleotide sequence reads as follows: TGTGCCAGCAGCGGAAGACAGGGTCTGGCCATAAATGAGCAGTTCTTC. Translation gives CASSGRQGLAINEQFF.